What follows are 27 T cell receptor beta chains derived from one specimen sequenced in a study of blood T cell repertoires in COVID-19. Assay: immunoSEQ multiplex PCR; the TCRdb copy retains only in-frame clones and omits some. The sample has under 70,000 clones, approximately 80% seen once. The material sequenced was peripheral blood. The receptors originated from a woman older than 75 with acute or convalescent COVID-19.

In the case of this clone: At one of its ends the junction is not consistent with the germline gene, which may arise from a read error. The rearrangement joins TRBV7-7 to TRBJ2-5; 8 bases are shared with TRBD2. Per germline, CDR1 SSHAT and CDR2 FNYEAQ (reference sequence). The CDR3 sequence is 15 residues long. The CDR3 loop is CASSPPGGGQETQYF. CDR3 in DNA: TGTGCTAGCAGCCCACCCGGGGGGGGCCAAGAGACCCAGTACTTC.

This clone was counted between two and nine times. This chain links TRBV3-1 (or the pseudogene TRBV3-2) with TRBJ2-1; the match to TRBD1 covers 10 bases. The germline V gene encodes CDR1 LGHDT and CDR2 YNNKEL (reference sequence). J was trimmed by 1 base and V by 4 bases; bases with no gene match: 1. CDR3 length: 15 amino acids. CDR3 coding DNA: TGTGCCAGCAGCCTGGGACAGGGGTCCTACAATGAGCAGTTCTTC. This encodes CASSLGQGSYNEQFF.

This clone was seen a handful of times. This chain's CDR3 is CASRIGGGHSYNEQFF. DNA of the CDR3: TGTGCCAGCAGGATCGGGGGGGGACACTCCTACAATGAGCAGTTCTTC. The V gene is TRBV2, the J gene TRBJ2-1; 8 bases line up with TRBD2. The CDR3 is made up of 16 amino acids. Trimming cost V 6 bases and J 0 bases; bases outside gene matches: 7. Germline V gene sequence: CDR1 SNHLY, CDR2 FYNNEI.

This chain joins TRBV5-1 and TRBJ2-5; TRBD2 aligns across 12 bases. Germline trimming cut 0 bases from V and 5 bases from J; bases unmatched to any gene: 8. The CDR3 totals 17 residues. Germline-derived CDR1 and CDR2 are SGHRS and YFSETQ. The CDR3: CASSLGLAGGAGETQYF. The CDR3 DNA sequence: TGCGCCAGCAGCTTGGGGCTAGCGGGGGGGGCCGGCGAGACCCAGTACTTC. Full variable domain (outside the CDR3, taken from reference TRBV5-1 and TRBJ2-5): KAGVTQTPRYLIKTRGQQVTLSCSPISGHRSVSWYQQTPGQGLQFLFEYFSETQRNKGNFPGRFSGRQFSNSRSEMNVSTLELGDSALYLCASSLGLAGGAGETQYFGPGTRLLVL.

The chain has TRBV4-1 and TRBJ2-5, with 7 bases lining up with TRBD2. This CDR3 spans 16 amino acids. Germline V gene lookup returns CDR1 MGHRA and CDR2 YSYEKL. V lost 0 bases and J lost 4; bases outside the gene matches: 8. The CDR3 bases are TGCGCCAGCAGCCAAGATACGGGACTATCTGGAGAGACCCAGTACTTC. Translated, it gives CASSQDTGLSGETQYF.

This chain links TRBV6-5 with TRBJ1-2; 10 bases match TRBD1. CDR3 length equals 14 residues. Germline V gene lookup returns CDR1 MNHEY and CDR2 SVGAGI. V was pared by 6 bases and J by 8 bases, with 9 bases of the junction left unmatched. DNA for the CDR3: TGTGCCAGCAGACCCTACTCGACAGGGGGCGGCTACACCTTC. Amino acid sequence: CASRPYSTGGGYTF.

This chain links TRBV7-9 with TRBJ2-1; weak D call: TRBD2 (7 bases). Germline loops: CDR1 SEHNR, CDR2 FQNEAQ (reference sequence). V shed 7 bases and J shed 6 bases, with 16 bases lying between them. This CDR3 spans 14 amino acids. For the CDR3, the DNA is TGTGCCAGCACCCATAATCGGGGGGCCAATGAGCAGTTCTTC. It is translated as CASTHNRGANEQFF.

This CDR3 is CASSLVGGPNEQFF. The DNA for the CDR3 is TGTGCCAGCAGCTTAGTGGGCGGGCCGAATGAGCAGTTCTTC. The chain is built from TRBV7-9 and TRBJ2-1; possible D gene TRBD2, 5 bases. Trimming removed 1 base from V and 7 bases from J, with 11 bases in between. Germline assignment: CDR1 SEHNR and CDR2 FQNEAQ (reference sequence). The CDR3 is 14 amino acids.

The CDR3 bases are TGCGCCAGCAGCTCAGGGACAGGGAACACTGAAGCTTTCTTT. Translated: CASSSGTGNTEAFF. The rearrangement uses TRBV5-1 and TRBJ1-1, with 8 nucleotides matching TRBD1. The V gene end was trimmed by 3 bases and the J gene end by 1 base; junction bases not matched to a gene: 2. The CDR3 contains 14 residues. Per the germline V gene, CDR1 is SGHRS and CDR2 is YFSETQ.

The genes are TRBV6-5 and TRBJ2-3; no definite D call. Trimming removed 6 bases from V and 6 bases from J, with 10 bases in between. Germline-derived CDR1 and CDR2 are MNHEY and SVGAGI. The CDR3 contains 12 residues. The CDR3 reads CASRSHGDTQYF. In DNA, the CDR3 is TGTGCCAGCAGGTCCCACGGGGATACGCAGTATTTT.

Concerning this clone: An end of the junction does not agree with germline; a read error may underlie this. The genes are TRBV2 and TRBJ2-7; TRBD1 matches at 9 bases. CDR1 SNHLY and CDR2 FYNNEI come from the germline V gene. This CDR3 contains 14 residues. CDR3 bases: TGTGCCAGCAGGGAAGGACAGGGGTACTACGAGCAGTACTTC. Residues: CASREGQGYYEQYF.

This chain joins TRBV5-1 and TRBJ1-6; D uncertain. The CDR3 loop spans 15 amino acids. Per germline, CDR1 SGHRS and CDR2 YFSETQ. Trimming stripped 3 bases from V and 8 bases from J, with 15 bases between. Here the CDR3 DNA reads TGCGCCAGCAGCTCGAACACGGGATTGGATTCACCCCTCCACTTT. Encoded protein: CASSSNTGLDSPLHF.

The CDR3: CASSLGQGGIDTQYF. The CDR3 nucleotides read TGCGCCAGCAGCTTGGGGCAGGGCGGTATAGATACGCAGTATTTT. This chain uses TRBV5-1 with TRBJ2-3, with D maybe TRBD1 (5 bases). Trimming stripped 0 bases from V and 5 bases from J, with 13 bases between. This CDR3 region has 15 residues. Germline assignment: CDR1 SGHRS and CDR2 YFSETQ.

The chain joins TRBV6-2 or TRBV6-3 to TRBJ1-2, with D perhaps TRBD1 (5 bases). V was clipped by 3 bases and J by 1 base, with 15 bases between them. CDR1 is MNHEY, CDR2 SVGEGT, per germline. CDR3 size: 16 residues. CDR3 in amino acids: CASSYPGGRNNYGYTF. The CDR3 nucleotides are TGTGCCAGCAGTTATCCGGGGGGACGGAATAACTATGGCTACACCTTC.

CDR3 coding DNA: TGTGCCAGCAGCTCCGGGACAACCAACACTGAAGCTTTCTTT. Encoded protein: CASSSGTTNTEAFF. V usage is TRBV5-4 and J usage is TRBJ1-1, with D maybe TRBD1 (6 bases). Germline V CDR1 and CDR2: SGHNT, YYREEE (reference sequence). V was trimmed by 3 bases and J by 2 bases, leaving 11 bases between them. This CDR3 is built from 14 residues.

This clone came up once. The gene calls are TRBV4-2 and TRBJ2-1; 12 nucleotides agree with TRBD2. Germline-derived CDR1 and CDR2 are LGHNA and YNFKEQ. V gave up 4 bases and J gave up 4 bases; unmatched junction bases: 14. CDR3 length: 19 residues. The CDR3 region is CASSRQTTTSGGPYNEQFF. As DNA, the CDR3 is TGTGCCAGCAGCCGCCAGACAACGACTAGCGGGGGACCTTACAATGAGCAGTTCTTC.

DNA of the CDR3: TGTGCCAGTAGTATAGTCGGAGGGGACTATGGCTACACCTTC. It codes for CASSIVGGDYGYTF. The rearrangement joins TRBV19 to TRBJ1-2, with a weak D call TRBD1 (5 bases). Trimming removed 1 base at V and 3 bases at J, with 9 bases between. This CDR3 region has 14 residues. In germline, CDR1 is LNHDA, CDR2 SQIVND (reference sequence).

The rearrangement joins TRBV24-1 to TRBJ1-2; D remains ambiguous. CDR3 length: 12 residues. Trimming removed 3 bases at V and 6 bases at J, with 7 bases between. The germline V gene encodes CDR1 KGHDR and CDR2 SFDVKD. The CDR3 reads CATSDLRNGYTF. The DNA for the CDR3 is TGTGCCACCAGTGATCTCAGGAATGGCTACACCTTC.

The rearrangement joins TRBV3-1 (or the pseudogene TRBV3-2) to TRBJ2-1; 8 nucleotides match TRBD1. The junction had 11 bases not matched to a gene; V was cut back by 0 bases and J by 4 bases. CDR1 and CDR2 (germline): LGHDT, YNNKEL (reference sequence). CDR3 length: 18 amino acids. CDR3 loop: CASSQETGAQTLYNEQFF. The CDR3 DNA reads TGTGCCAGCAGCCAAGAGACAGGGGCCCAAACCTTATACAATGAGCAGTTCTTC.

The rearrangement joins TRBV5-1 to TRBJ2-3, with 10 bases fitting TRBD2. With 4 bases clipped from V and 2 bases from J, the junction kept 7 bases outside the gene matches. From germline, CDR1 is SGHRS and CDR2 YFSETQ. The CDR3 has 16 amino acids. The CDR3 loop reads CASSGTSGEYTDTQYF. Written as DNA, the CDR3 is TGCGCCAGCAGCGGCACTAGCGGGGAGTACACAGATACGCAGTATTTT. Together with reference TRBV5-1 and TRBJ2-3, the CDR3 gives the full variable domain: KAGVTQTPRYLIKTRGQQVTLSCSPISGHRSVSWYQQTPGQGLQFLFEYFSETQRNKGNFPGRFSGRQFSNSRSEMNVSTLELGDSALYLCASSGTSGEYTDTQYFGPGTRLTVL.

The rearrangement uses TRBV6-5 and TRBJ2-7; D call uncertain. The CDR3 totals 11 residues. Germline V gene data show CDR1 as MNHEY and CDR2 as SVGAGI. Trimming took off 4 bases at V and 3 bases at J, with 4 bases between the two ends. The CDR3 reads CASSSLYEQYF. CDR3 nucleotides: TGTGCCAGCAGTTCTCTCTACGAGCAGTACTTC.

This clone was observed once. The rearrangement uses TRBV7-9 and TRBJ1-3, with TRBD1 identical over 8 bases. The germline gives CDR1 SEHNR, CDR2 FQNEAQ (reference sequence). The V and J ends lost 5 bases and 0 bases, in that order; junction bases with no gene match: 12. CDR3 length equals 18 residues. CDR3 sequence: CASSHDPDRGLSGNTIYF. DNA of the CDR3: TGTGCCAGCAGCCACGACCCTGACAGGGGTCTCTCTGGAAACACCATATATTTT. Complete variable domain (other parts from reference TRBV7-9 and TRBJ1-3): DTGVSQNPRHKITKRGQNVTFRCDPISEHNRLYWYRQTLGQGPEFLTYFQNEAQLEKSRLLSDRFSAERPKGSFSTLEIQRTEQGDSAMYLCASSHDPDRGLSGNTIYFGEGSWLTVV.

The chain combines TRBV11-2 with TRBJ2-5, with TRBD1 identical over 8 bases. The CDR3 contains 15 residues. Germline values: CDR1 SGHAT, CDR2 FQNNGV. V was clipped by 5 bases and J by 5 bases; unmatched bases: 10. CDR3 in DNA: TGTGCCAGCAGCCAAGGGACAGGCTTCGGGGAGACCCAGTACTTC. Translation: CASSQGTGFGETQYF. Based on the CDR3 plus reference TRBV11-2 and TRBJ2-5, the full variable domain is EAGVAQSPRYKIIEKRQSVAFWCNPISGHATLYWYQQILGQGPKLLIQFQNNGVVDDSQLPKDRFSAERLKGVDSTLKIQPAKLEDSAVYLCASSQGTGFGETQYFGPGTRLLVL.

The chain uses TRBV5-1 and TRBJ1-5; the D gene is possibly TRBD1 (6 bases). The ends were cut back, 1 base at V and 3 bases at J, with 11 bases in the middle. In germline, CDR1 is SGHRS, CDR2 YFSETQ. CDR3 size: 15 residues. The CDR3 spells CASSLSGDDNQPQHF. CDR3 sequence (DNA): TGCGCCAGCAGCTTGTCAGGGGATGACAATCAGCCCCAGCATTTT.

The chain uses TRBV5-1 and TRBJ1-1, with D unclear. Trimming cost V 1 base and J 0 bases, with 10 bases left between them. The CDR3 totals 15 residues. From germline, CDR1 is SGHRS and CDR2 YFSETQ. The CDR3: CASSLIDIMNTEAFF. DNA of the CDR3: TGCGCCAGCAGCTTGATTGACATTATGAACACTGAAGCTTTCTTT.

This chain joins TRBV10-1 and TRBJ2-1; 10 positions match TRBD2. Trimming removed 2 bases from V and 6 bases from J; junction bases left unmatched: 1. There are 14 residues in the CDR3. CDR1 and CDR2 from the germline V gene are WNHNN and SYGVQD (reference sequence). The CDR3, as DNA: TGCGCCAGCAGTGAGCAGCGGGGGGGCAATGAGCAGTTCTTC. This sequence encodes CASSEQRGGNEQFF.

The CDR3 spells CASSLNSGYTF. The CDR3 nucleotides read TGTGCCAGCAGCCTTAACTCGGGCTACACCTTC. V is TRBV5-4 and J is TRBJ1-2; D is undetermined. Per the germline V gene, CDR1 is SGHNT and CDR2 is YYREEE (reference sequence). The CDR3 totals 11 residues. Trimming shortened V by 4 bases and J by 8 bases, and 9 bases separated the two germline ends.